The present T cell receptor beta chain was sequenced within a study of T-cell memory formation after mild COVID-19. Study-wide context: TCR clusters largely stayed donor specific.

Findings of the study overall: Nothing showed for sure that second-wave clones peaking on day 37 were SARS-CoV-2 specific. The main location of contracting CD4+ clones was CM and EM, and that of contracting CD8+ clones was EMRA.

Germline V CDR1 and CDR2: SEHNR, FQNEAQ (reference sequence). Trimming stripped 4 bases from V and 2 bases from J, with 8 bases between. The CDR3 runs to 14 residues. This clonotype was counted only a few times. What it binds is not known. TCRalpha and TCRbeta libraries used 5'RACE with constant-segment primers and UMIs. TCRdb passed the 5' RACE reads through MiXCR, listing each CDR3 protein once. Among roughly 110,000 distinct CDR3 sequences, 15% to 20% were seen once, and the ten largest hold around 28%. V is TRBV7-9 and J is TRBJ2-2; maybe TRBD2 (5 bases). The clonotype was recovered from an adult woman who had mild COVID-19 (a few samples of this study predate the infection). Cell type and time point are not known. The sequencing input was PBMCs or a T cell subset sorted from them (not recorded which). The CDR3 sequence is CASSWTGNTGELFF. For the CDR3, the DNA is TGTGCCAGCAGCTGGACGGGAAACACCGGGGAGCTGTTTTTT.